Sequencing of this T cell receptor (beta chain) was carried out in a study of cytomegalovirus exposure and HLA in healthy donors. Libraries were prepared by immunoSEQ multiplex PCR; TCRdb keeps only in-frame clonotypes and omits some of them. The sample consists of about 220,000 clones, about 93% of them appearing once. The TCR comes from a woman between 18 and 29 years old in good health and CMV-seronegative. Sequenced sample: PBMCs.

The CDR3 DNA follows: TGTGCCACCTCAGCGGGACCTTACTACGAGCAGTACTTC. Amino acids: CATSAGPYYEQYF. The rearrangement joins TRBV5-4 to TRBJ2-7; 7 bases agree with TRBD2. There are 13 residues in the CDR3. The germline gives CDR1 SGHNT, CDR2 YYREEE (reference sequence). The V and J ends lost 9 bases and 3 bases, in that order; junction bases with no gene match: 9.